Listed below are T cell receptor beta chains from one sample, sequenced in a study of shared clonotypes between healthy human individuals. Some clones are missing from TCRdb's copy, which holds only in-frame ones; the method was immunoSEQ multiplex PCR. Seen here are about 820,000 clones, approximately 92% observed once, and the top ten hold more than 20%. The sequenced sample consisted of naive CD8+ T cells sorted from blood. These receptors were obtained from a man aged 25-45 years in good health. Both conserved end residues are part of each CDR3. Fields, in order: clone size, D gene, J gene, V gene, CDR3 DNA, CDR3 protein. A D gene is named only where the DNA matches it firmly. Clone size, where shown, is once, few, many, or a class for clones that have expanded.

NA | NA | TRBJ2-5 | TRBV28 | TGTGCCAGCAGCCCTAGAGGAGAGGGCGAAGAGACCCAGTACTTC | CASSPRGEGEETQYF
once | NA | TRBJ2-7 | TRBV27 | TGTGCCAGCAGTTTTAGCAGGTCCTCCTACGAGCAGTACTTC | CASSFSRSSYEQYF
few | TRBD1 | TRBJ1-1 | TRBV5-1 | TGCGCCAGCAGCTGGGGACAGGGGAACACTGAAGCTTTCTTT | CASSWGQGNTEAFF
NA | NA | TRBJ2-1 | TRBV29-1 | TGCAGCGTTGATGATTATTCGGGACTGCCAACGAATGAGCAGTTCTTC | CSVDDYSGLPTNEQFF
NA | TRBD2 | TRBJ2-5 | TRBV6-1 | TGTGCCAGCAGTGGGGTAGCGGGAGTACAAGAGACCCAGTACTTC | CASSGVAGVQETQYF
NA | NA | TRBJ2-1 | TRBV7-2 | TGTGCCAGCAGCTTAGACTCCAATGAGCAGTTCTTC | CASSLDSNEQFF
few | NA | TRBJ1-5 | TRBV27 | TGTGCCAGCAGTCGGGGGTATAGCAATCAGCCCCAGCATTTT | CASSRGYSNQPQHF
NA | NA | TRBJ2-1 | TRBV27 | TGTGCCAGCACGAAGGGGAGCTCCTACAATGAGCAGTTCTTC | CASTKGSSYNEQFF
NA | NA | TRBJ2-1 | TRBV19 | TGTGCCAGTAAGACAGATAGCGCGTATACCTACAATGAGCAGTTCTTC | CASKTDSAYTYNEQFF
NA | NA | TRBJ2-7 | TRBV14 | TGTGCCAGCAGCCTTACAGACCGCTACGAGCAGTACTTC | CASSLTDRYEQYF
NA | NA | TRBJ2-1 | TRBV27 | TGTGCCAGCAGACTTACCCCCGGGCCCCCGGCCTACAATGAGCAGTTCTTC | CASRLTPGPPAYNEQFF
NA | TRBD2 | TRBJ2-1 | TRBV10-2 | TGCGCCAGTACGACTAGCGGGAGGAGTAATGAGCAGTTCTTC | CASTTSGRSNEQFF
NA | NA | TRBJ2-7 | TRBV9 | NA | CASSVGSGTPQTF
NA | NA | TRBJ2-5 | TRBV5-1 | TGCGCCAGCAGCCTCCTTCAAGAGACCCAGTACTTC | CASSLLQETQYF
NA | TRBD2 | TRBJ2-2 | TRBV14 | TGTGCCAGCAGCCGGGCGGGAGATAACACCGGGGAGCTGTTTTTT | CASSRAGDNTGELFF
NA | NA | TRBJ1-5 | TRBV28 | TGTGCCAGCGACGCGGTCATCAGTTATTTCAATCAGCCCCAGCATTTT | CASDAVISYFNQPQHF
NA | TRBD2 | TRBJ2-7 | TRBV5-6 | TGTGCCAGCAGCATTGAGGGAACTAGCGGGAGGCCCTACGAGCAGTACTTC | CASSIEGTSGRPYEQYF
once | NA | TRBJ2-6 | TRBV28 | TGTGCCAGCAGTTTATGGACTGGGGCCAACGTCCTGACTTTC | CASSLWTGANVLTF
NA | NA | TRBJ2-7 | TRBV5-6 | TGTGCCAGCAGCTTGGGGGTCGGGTTCGAGCAGTACTTC | CASSLGVGFEQYF
NA | NA | TRBJ2-1 | TRBV19 | TGTGCCAGTAGTAAATTAGTTACGGGGGCTTACAATGAGCAGTTCTTC | CASSKLVTGAYNEQFF
NA | NA | TRBJ2-7 | TRBV11-2 | TGTGCCAGCAGCTTAGAATTGGGATACGAGCAGTACTTC | CASSLELGYEQYF
once | NA | TRBJ2-7 | TRBV2 | TGTGCCAGCAGTGTAATGGGAGTAGGGTACGAGCAGTACTTC | CASSVMGVGYEQYF
NA | NA | TRBJ2-7 | TRBV29-1 | TGCAGCGTGACGCAAAGCGAGCAGTACTTC | CSVTQSEQYF
NA | TRBD2 | TRBJ2-5 | TRBV5-1 | TGCGCCAGCAGCTTGAGTTACCGGGGGGGAGAGACCCAGTACTTC | CASSLSYRGGETQYF
NA | NA | TRBJ2-2 | TRBV4-1 | TGCGCCAGCAGCCAAGGGTTCGGGGGTCACGCCGGGGAGCTGTTTTTT | CASSQGFGGHAGELFF
NA | TRBD2 | TRBJ2-7 | TRBV2 | TGTGCCAGCAGGGAACTAGCGGGAGGCGAGCAGTACTTC | CASRELAGGEQYF
NA | NA | TRBJ1-2 | TRBV6-5 | TGTGCCAGCAGTTACTCGACAAAGAACTATGGCTACACCTTC | CASSYSTKNYGYTF
once | TRBD1 | TRBJ1-4 | TRBV4-1 | TGCGCCAGCAGCCCCCTCCCGGGGACAGGGGCCGAAAAACTGTTTTTT | CASSPLPGTGAEKLFF
NA | NA | TRBJ2-5 | TRBV11-2 | TGTGCCAGCAGCTCACCAATCTCAGGGAGGGAGACCCAGTACTTC | CASSSPISGRETQYF
once | NA | TRBJ1-5 | TRBV28 | TGTGCCAGCCTTAGATCGGGCAGCTATCAGCCCCAGCATTTT | CASLRSGSYQPQHF
NA | TRBD1 | TRBJ2-7 | TRBV4-1 | TGCGCCAGCAGCCCACGCCCGGGACAGGGTTTCTACGAGCAGTACTTC | CASSPRPGQGFYEQYF
NA | TRBD2 | TRBJ2-1 | TRBV7-9 | TGTGCCAGCAGGTCTAGCGGGAGATACAATGAGCAGTTCTTC | CASRSSGRYNEQFF
NA | NA | TRBJ2-7 | TRBV27 | TGTGCCAGCAGTTTACAAACTGGTTTTGCGGACTACGAGCAGTACTTC | CASSLQTGFADYEQYF
NA | TRBD2 | TRBJ2-1 | TRBV27 | TGTGCCAGCAGACCGACTAGCGGATACAATGAGCAGTTCTTC | CASRPTSGYNEQFF
once | NA | TRBJ2-2 | TRBV7-9 | TGTGCCAGCAGCTTAGTTGGAGGGAACACCGGGGAGCTGTTTTTT | CASSLVGGNTGELFF
NA | TRBD2 | TRBJ2-5 | TRBV4-1 | TGCGCCAGCAGCCAACGGCTAGCGGGAGTAGAGGAGACCCAGTACTTC | CASSQRLAGVEETQYF
NA | NA | TRBJ2-1 | TRBV29-1 | TGCAGCGTTGAAGACAGCGGAGACTACAATGAGCAGTTCTTC | CSVEDSGDYNEQFF
NA | NA | TRBJ1-4 | TRBV5-6 | TGTGCCAGCAGGTCACGTCAGGGGTATAATGAAAAACTGTTTTTT | CASRSRQGYNEKLFF
once | NA | TRBJ2-5 | TRBV27 | TGTGCCAGCGCGGACGAAGGGGAGACCCAGTACTTC | CASADEGETQYF
NA | NA | TRBJ2-2 | TRBV28 | TGTGCCAGCAGCAACCTGCCGGACAGTAACTTAGGGACCGGGGAGCTGTTTTTT | CASSNLPDSNLGTGELFF
NA | NA | TRBJ2-5 | TRBV6-5 | TGTGCCAGCAGTTATAGCCGGGGGTTGGAGACCCAGTACTTC | CASSYSRGLETQYF
NA | TRBD1 | TRBJ2-1 | TRBV28 | TGTGCCAGCAGTATCAATACCGGGACAGGGCCCAACAATGAGCAGTTCTTC | CASSINTGTGPNNEQFF
NA | NA | TRBJ2-7 | TRBV18 | TGTGCCAGCGTTTCCCCCGGCTCCTACGAGCAGTACTTC | CASVSPGSYEQYF
NA | NA | TRBJ1-1 | TRBV7-9 | TGTGCCAGCAGCTTCGACACTGAAGCTTTCTTT | CASSFDTEAFF
NA | NA | TRBJ2-2 | TRBV2 | TGTGCCAGCAGTGAAGCGTGGCGATCCACCGGGGAGCTGTTTTTT | CASSEAWRSTGELFF
once | TRBD1 | TRBJ1-2 | TRBV4-3 | TGCGCCAGCAGCCAAGAGAACGGACAGGTCGACCTCTATGGCTACACCTTC | CASSQENGQVDLYGYTF
NA | NA | TRBJ2-5 | TRBV5-1 | TGCGCCAGCAGCTTTCGGGACGGACTCCAAGAGACCCAGTACTTC | CASSFRDGLQETQYF
once | NA | TRBJ2-7 | TRBV10-3 | TGTGCCATCAGTGAGCCCTTGGGACTGGAGAACTACGAGCAGTACTTC | CAISEPLGLENYEQYF
NA | TRBD1 | TRBJ1-5 | TRBV2 | TGTGCCAGCAGTTACGGGACAGGTTTCCCTCCCCAGCATTTT | CASSYGTGFPPQHF
NA | TRBD2 | TRBJ2-3 | TRBV4-3 | TGCGCCAGCAGCCAAGATACAGCAGCGGGGGATACGCAGTATTTT | CASSQDTAAGDTQYF
NA | NA | TRBJ2-2 | TRBV7-9 | TGTGCCAGCAGCTTAGTCGGGGCCGGGGAGCTGTTTTTT | CASSLVGAGELFF
NA | NA | TRBJ1-1 | TRBV10-2 | TGCGCCAGCAGTGATCAGCAGGGAGGCACTGAAGCTTTCTTT | CASSDQQGGTEAFF
NA | NA | TRBJ2-7 | TRBV7-9 | TGTGCCAGCAGCTTGGCCGAGCCCTACGAGCAGTACTTC | CASSLAEPYEQYF
few | TRBD2 | TRBJ2-2 | TRBV4-1 | TGCGCCAGCGGAGGGACTAGCGGCCCGAACACCGGGGAGCTGTTTTTT | CASGGTSGPNTGELFF